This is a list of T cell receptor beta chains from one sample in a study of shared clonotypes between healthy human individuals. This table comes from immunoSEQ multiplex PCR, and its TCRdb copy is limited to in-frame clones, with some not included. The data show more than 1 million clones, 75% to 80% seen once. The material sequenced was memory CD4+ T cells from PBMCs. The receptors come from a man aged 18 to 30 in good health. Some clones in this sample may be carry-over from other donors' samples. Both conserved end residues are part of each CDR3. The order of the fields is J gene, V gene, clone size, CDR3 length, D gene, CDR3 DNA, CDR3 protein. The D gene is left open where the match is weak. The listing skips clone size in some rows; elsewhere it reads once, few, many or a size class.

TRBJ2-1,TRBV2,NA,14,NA,TGTGCCAGCAGTGAGCAGGGAGGAGAAAGTGAGCAGTTCTTC,CASSEQGGESEQFF
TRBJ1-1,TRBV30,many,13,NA,TGTGCCTGGTCCGCGGGGTTTACAATGGAAGCTTTCTTT,CAWSAGFTMEAFF
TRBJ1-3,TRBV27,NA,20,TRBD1,TGTGCCAGCAGTTTACCCATTGGGACAGGGGTTGTGGTGGGAGGAAACACCATATATTTT,CASSLPIGTGVVVGGNTIYF
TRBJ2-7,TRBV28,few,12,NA,TGTGCCAGCACCAAGGGGGGCTACGAGCAGTACTTC,CASTKGGYEQYF
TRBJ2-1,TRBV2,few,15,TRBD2,TGTGCCAGCAGGCGTACTAGCGGAGCCTACAATGAGCAGTTCTTC,CASRRTSGAYNEQFF
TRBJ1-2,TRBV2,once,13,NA,TGTGCCAGCAGCCCGGGACTTAACTATGGCTACACCTTC,CASSPGLNYGYTF
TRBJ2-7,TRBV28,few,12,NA,TGTGCCAGCAGTTTAGGGACCTACGAGCAGTACTTC,CASSLGTYEQYF
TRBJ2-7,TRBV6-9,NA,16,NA,TGTGCCAGCAGTGGCGAAGGGCAGACCCACCCCTACGAGCAGTACTTC,CASSGEGQTHPYEQYF
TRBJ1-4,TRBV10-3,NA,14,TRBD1,TGTGCCAGCTGGCCGGGACAGGTGAATGAAAAACTGTTTTTT,CASWPGQVNEKLFF
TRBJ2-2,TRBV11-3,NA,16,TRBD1,TGTGCCAGCAGCTTAGGACAGGGAAGGGTCACCGGGGAGCTGTTTTTT,CASSLGQGRVTGELFF
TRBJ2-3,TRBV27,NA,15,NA,TGTGCCAGCAGTTTACCCGGGATGCCCACAGATACGCAGTATTTT,CASSLPGMPTDTQYF
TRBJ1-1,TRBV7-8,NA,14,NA,TGTGCCAGCAGCTTCCAGGGGAGGGACACTGAAGCTTTCTTT,CASSFQGRDTEAFF
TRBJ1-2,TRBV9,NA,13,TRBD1,TGTGCCAGCAGCGGCCGGGACAGGGTCGGCTACACCTTC,CASSGRDRVGYTF
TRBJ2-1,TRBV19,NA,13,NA,TGTGCCAGTAGTATAGCACGGGACAATGAGCAGTTCTTC,CASSIARDNEQFF
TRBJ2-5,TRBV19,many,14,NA,TGTGCCAGTAGTCCAGGGACTTCCCAAGAGACCCAGTACTTC,CASSPGTSQETQYF
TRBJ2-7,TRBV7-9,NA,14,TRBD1,TGTGCCAGCAGCCGAGGGACAGCCCACTACGAGCAGTACTTC,CASSRGTAHYEQYF
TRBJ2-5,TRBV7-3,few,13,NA,TGTGCCAGCAGCCTTAGTGGCCAAGAGACCCAGTACTTC,CASSLSGQETQYF
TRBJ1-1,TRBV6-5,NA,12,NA,TGTGCCAGCAGCAGAGACAGTGTTGAAGCTTTCTTT,CASSRDSVEAFF
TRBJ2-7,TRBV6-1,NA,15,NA,TGTGCCAGCAAAATGGTCCGGGGTCAGGCCTACGAGCAGTACTTC,CASKMVRGQAYEQYF
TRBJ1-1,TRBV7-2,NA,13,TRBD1,TGTGCCAGCAGCCCAGGACAGGGGATCGGAGCTTTCTTT,CASSPGQGIGAFF
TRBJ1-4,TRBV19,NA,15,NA,TGTGCCAGTAGTTTCCACAGGATGGGGGATGAAAAACTGTTTTTT,CASSFHRMGDEKLFF
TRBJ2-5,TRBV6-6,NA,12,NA,TGTGCCAGCCGTCGTCCCGGAGAGACCCAGTACTTC,CASRRPGETQYF
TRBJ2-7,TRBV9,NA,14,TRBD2,TGTGCCAGCAGCGGGGCCGGGACTAGAAACGAGCAGTACTTC,CASSGAGTRNEQYF
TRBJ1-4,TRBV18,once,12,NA,TGTGCCAGCTCTCCTGGACGGGAAAAACTGTTTTTT,CASSPGREKLFF
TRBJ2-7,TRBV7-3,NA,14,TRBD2,TGTGCCAGCAGATCGGAGCGGGGACCATACGAGCAGTACTTC,CASRSERGPYEQYF
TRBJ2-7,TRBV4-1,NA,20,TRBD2,TGCGCCAGCAGCCTTTCGAGGACTAGCGGGAGCCATCCCACGGGCTACGAGCAGTACTTC,CASSLSRTSGSHPTGYEQYF
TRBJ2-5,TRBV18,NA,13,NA,TGTGCCAGCTCACCACCCGGGGAGGAGACCCAGTACTTC,CASSPPGEETQYF
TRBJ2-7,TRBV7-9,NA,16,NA,TGTGCCAGCAGCGCGACGAGGGGTCCGACCTATTACGAGCAGTACTTC,CASSATRGPTYYEQYF
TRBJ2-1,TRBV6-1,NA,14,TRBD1,TGTGCCAGCACCAGAGGACAGGGGGGTAATGAGCAGTTCTTC,CASTRGQGGNEQFF
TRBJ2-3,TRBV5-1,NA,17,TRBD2,TGCGCCAGCAGCGCGGGACTAGCGGGATCCCGCACAGATACGCAGTATTTT,CASSAGLAGSRTDTQYF